This T cell receptor (beta chain) came from a study of shared clonotypes between healthy human individuals. The donor population consisted of healthy HIV-negative adults with no recent acute infections or vaccinations. It was across several immunoSEQ plates that each subset's genomic DNA was evenly split. Unsorted PBMC DNA sequencing spanned ten immunoSEQ deep assay plates. Sequencing used immunoSEQ multiplex PCR; TCRdb keeps in-frame clones, though not all of them. The data show hundreds of thousands of clones, with around 78% seen just once and over 10% held by the top ten. From germline, CDR1 is LNHNV and CDR2 YYDKDF (reference sequence). With V trimmed by 1 base and J by 6 bases, 5 bases remained unmatched. The length of the CDR3 is 15 residues.

The chain recombines TRBV15 with TRBJ1-4; 7 nucleotides align to TRBD1. The receptor's source is a woman aged 40 to 49 in good health. Some clones in this sample may be carry-over from other donors' samples. The sample was PBMCs. In DNA, the CDR3 is TGTGCCACCAGCAGAGCCGGGACAGTTGATGAAAAACTGTTTTTT. Amino acid sequence: CATSRAGTVDEKLFF.